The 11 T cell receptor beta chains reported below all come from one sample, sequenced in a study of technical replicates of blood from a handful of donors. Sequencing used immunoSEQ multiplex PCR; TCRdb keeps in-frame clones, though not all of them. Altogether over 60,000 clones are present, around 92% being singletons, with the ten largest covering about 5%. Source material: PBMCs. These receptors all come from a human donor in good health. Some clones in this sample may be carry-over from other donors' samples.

The CDR3 nucleotides read TGCGCCAGCAGCTTGGACGGAGCTAACTATGGCTACACCTTC. Amino acids: CASSLDGANYGYTF. J is TRBJ1-2 and V is TRBV5-1; no reliable D call. The CDR3 runs to 14 residues. Trimming cost V 0 bases and J 0 bases, with 6 bases left between them. From germline, CDR1 is SGHRS and CDR2 YFSETQ.

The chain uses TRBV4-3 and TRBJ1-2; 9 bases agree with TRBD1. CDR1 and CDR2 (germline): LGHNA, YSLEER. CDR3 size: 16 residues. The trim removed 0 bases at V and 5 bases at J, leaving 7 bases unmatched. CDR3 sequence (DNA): TGCGCCAGCAGCCAAGACCTAGGACAGGGGAGGTATGGCTACACCTTC. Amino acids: CASSQDLGQGRYGYTF.

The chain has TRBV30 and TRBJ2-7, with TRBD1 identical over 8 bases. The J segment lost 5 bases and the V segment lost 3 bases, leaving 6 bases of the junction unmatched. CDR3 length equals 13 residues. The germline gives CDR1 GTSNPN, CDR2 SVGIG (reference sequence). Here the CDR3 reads CAWRDREDHEQYF. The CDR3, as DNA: TGTGCCTGGAGGGACAGGGAGGACCACGAGCAGTACTTC.

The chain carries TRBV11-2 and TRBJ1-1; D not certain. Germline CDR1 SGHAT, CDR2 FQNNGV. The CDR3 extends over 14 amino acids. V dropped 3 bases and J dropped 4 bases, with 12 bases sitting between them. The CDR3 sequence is CASSLMTMGTEAFF. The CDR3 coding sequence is TGTGCCAGCAGCTTGATGACAATGGGCACTGAAGCTTTCTTT.

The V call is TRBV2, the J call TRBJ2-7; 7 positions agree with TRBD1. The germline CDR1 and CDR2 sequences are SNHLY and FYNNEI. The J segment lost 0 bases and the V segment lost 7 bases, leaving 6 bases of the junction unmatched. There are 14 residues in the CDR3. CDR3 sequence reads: CASKSTGNSYEQYF. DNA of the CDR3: TGTGCCAGCAAGTCGACAGGGAACTCCTACGAGCAGTACTTC.

The CDR3 here is CASSFLLLETQYF. The CDR3 nucleotides are TGTGCCAGCAGCTTTTTACTACTAGAGACCCAGTACTTC. The chain joins TRBV11-2 to TRBJ2-5; D remains unclear. Trimming shortened V by 3 bases and J by 4 bases, and 9 bases separated the two germline ends. Germline CDR1 reads SGHAT; CDR2 reads FQNNGV. CDR3 length: 13 amino acids.

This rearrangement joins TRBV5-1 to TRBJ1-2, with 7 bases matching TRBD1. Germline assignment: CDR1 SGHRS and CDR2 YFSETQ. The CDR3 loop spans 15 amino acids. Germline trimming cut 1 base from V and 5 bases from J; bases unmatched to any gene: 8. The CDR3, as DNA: TGCGCCAGCAGCTTGCGACAGGGCGTAGGATATGGCTACACCTTC. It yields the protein CASSLRQGVGYGYTF.

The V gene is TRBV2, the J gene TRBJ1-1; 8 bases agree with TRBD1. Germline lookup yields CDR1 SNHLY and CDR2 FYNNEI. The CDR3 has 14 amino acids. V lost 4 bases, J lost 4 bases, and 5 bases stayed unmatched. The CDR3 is CASSGQGIVTEAFF. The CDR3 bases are TGTGCCAGCAGTGGACAGGGGATTGTCACTGAAGCTTTCTTT.

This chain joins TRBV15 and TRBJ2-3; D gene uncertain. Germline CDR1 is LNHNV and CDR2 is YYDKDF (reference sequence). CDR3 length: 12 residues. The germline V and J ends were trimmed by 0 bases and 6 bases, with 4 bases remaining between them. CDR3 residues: CATSRDRDTQYF. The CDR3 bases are TGTGCCACCAGCAGAGACAGGGATACGCAGTATTTT.

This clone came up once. CDR3 bases: TGTGCCACCAGCAGAGGGACAGGGGACAATGAGCAGTTCTTC. Residues: CATSRGTGDNEQFF. V and J are TRBV15 and TRBJ2-1; 9 bases align to TRBD1. Germline CDR1 and CDR2: LNHNV and YYDKDF (reference sequence). Germline trimming cut 1 base from V and 5 bases from J; bases unmatched to any gene: 0. This CDR3 is built from 14 residues. Complete variable domain (other parts from reference TRBV15 and TRBJ2-1): DAMVIQNPRYQVTQFGKPVTLSCSQTLNHNVMYWYQQKSSQAPKLLFHYYDKDFNNEADTPDNFQSRRPNTSFCFLDIRSPGLGDTAMYLCATSRGTGDNEQFFGPGTRLTVL.

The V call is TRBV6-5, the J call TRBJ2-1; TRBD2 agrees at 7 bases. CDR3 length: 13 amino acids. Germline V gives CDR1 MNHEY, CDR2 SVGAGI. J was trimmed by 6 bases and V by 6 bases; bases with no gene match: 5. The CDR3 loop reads CASRDWGGNEQFF. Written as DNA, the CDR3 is TGTGCCAGCAGGGACTGGGGGGGCAATGAGCAGTTCTTC.